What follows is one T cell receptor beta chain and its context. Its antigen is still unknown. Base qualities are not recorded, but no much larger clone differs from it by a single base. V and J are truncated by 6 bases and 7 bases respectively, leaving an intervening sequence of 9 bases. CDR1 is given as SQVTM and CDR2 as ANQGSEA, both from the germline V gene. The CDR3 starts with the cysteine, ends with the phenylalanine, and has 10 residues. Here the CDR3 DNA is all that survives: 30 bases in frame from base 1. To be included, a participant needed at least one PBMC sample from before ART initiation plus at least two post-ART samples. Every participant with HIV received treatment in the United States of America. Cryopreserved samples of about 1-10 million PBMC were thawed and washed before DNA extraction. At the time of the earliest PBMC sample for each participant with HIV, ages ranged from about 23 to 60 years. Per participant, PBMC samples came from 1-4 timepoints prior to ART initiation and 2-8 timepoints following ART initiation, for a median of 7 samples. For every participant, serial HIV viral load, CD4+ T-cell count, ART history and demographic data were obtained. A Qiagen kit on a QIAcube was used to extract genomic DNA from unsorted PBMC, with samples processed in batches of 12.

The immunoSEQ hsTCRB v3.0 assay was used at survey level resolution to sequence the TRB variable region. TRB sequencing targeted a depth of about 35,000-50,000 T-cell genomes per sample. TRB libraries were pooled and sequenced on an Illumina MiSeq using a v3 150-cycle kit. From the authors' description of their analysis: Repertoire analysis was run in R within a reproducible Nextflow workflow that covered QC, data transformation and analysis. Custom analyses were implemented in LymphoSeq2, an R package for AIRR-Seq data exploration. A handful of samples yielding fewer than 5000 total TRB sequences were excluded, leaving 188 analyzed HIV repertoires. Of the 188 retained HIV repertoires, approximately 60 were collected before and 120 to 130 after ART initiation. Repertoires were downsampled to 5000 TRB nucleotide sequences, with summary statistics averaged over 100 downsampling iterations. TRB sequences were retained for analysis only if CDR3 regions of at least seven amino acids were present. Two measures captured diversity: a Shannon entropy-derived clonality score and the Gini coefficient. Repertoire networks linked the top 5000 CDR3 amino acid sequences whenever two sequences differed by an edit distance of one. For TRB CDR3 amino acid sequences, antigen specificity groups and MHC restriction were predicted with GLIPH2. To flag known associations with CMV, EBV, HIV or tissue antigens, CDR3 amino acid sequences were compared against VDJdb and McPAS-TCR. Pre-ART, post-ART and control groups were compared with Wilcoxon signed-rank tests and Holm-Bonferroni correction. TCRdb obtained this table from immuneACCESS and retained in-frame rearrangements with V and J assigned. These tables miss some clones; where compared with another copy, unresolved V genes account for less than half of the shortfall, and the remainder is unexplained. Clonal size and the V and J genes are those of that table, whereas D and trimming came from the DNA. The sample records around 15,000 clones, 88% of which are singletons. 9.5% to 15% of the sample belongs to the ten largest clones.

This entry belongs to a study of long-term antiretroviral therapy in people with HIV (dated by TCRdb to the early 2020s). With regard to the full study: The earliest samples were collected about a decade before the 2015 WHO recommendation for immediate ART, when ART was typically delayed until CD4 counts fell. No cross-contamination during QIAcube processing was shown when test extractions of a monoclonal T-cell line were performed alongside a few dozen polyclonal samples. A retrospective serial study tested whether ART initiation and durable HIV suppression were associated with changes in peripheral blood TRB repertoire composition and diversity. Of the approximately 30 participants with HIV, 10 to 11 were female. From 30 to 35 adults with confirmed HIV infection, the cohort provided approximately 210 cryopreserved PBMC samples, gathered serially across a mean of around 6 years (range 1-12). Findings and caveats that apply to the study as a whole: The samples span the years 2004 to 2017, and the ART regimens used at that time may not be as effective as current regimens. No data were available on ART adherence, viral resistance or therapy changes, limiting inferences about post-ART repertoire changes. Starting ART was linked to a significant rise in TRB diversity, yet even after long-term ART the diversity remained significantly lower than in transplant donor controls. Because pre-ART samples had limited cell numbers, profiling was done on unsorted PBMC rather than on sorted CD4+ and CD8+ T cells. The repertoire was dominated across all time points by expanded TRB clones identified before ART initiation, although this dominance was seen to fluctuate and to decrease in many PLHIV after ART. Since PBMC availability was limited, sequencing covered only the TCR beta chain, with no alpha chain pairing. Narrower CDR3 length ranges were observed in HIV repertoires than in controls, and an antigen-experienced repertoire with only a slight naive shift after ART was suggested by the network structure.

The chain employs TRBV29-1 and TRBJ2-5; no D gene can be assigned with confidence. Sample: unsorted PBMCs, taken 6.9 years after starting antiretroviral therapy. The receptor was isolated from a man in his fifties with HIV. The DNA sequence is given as TGCAGCGTCCTCCTAGGGACCCAGTACTTC. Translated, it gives CSVLLGTQYF.